A single sample is the source of the 20 T cell receptor beta chains below, sequenced in a study of blood T cell repertoires in COVID-19. TCRdb keeps only in-frame clones here, not all; method: immunoSEQ multiplex PCR. The sample lists some 330,000 clones, roughly 87% seen once, with about 5% in the top ten. The sequencing sample was made of PBMCs or T cells enriched from blood (not recorded which). These receptors were collected from a woman aged 45-59 years who had recovered from COVID-19.

This rearrangement joins TRBV2 to TRBJ1-4, with TRBD1 identical over 9 bases. After removal of 8 bases from V and 7 bases from J, the junction contained 5 bases not matched to a gene. This CDR3 is built from 13 residues. Germline V gene sequence: CDR1 SNHLY, CDR2 FYNNEI. The CDR3 coding sequence is TGTGCCAGCTTACAGGGGGCGGTTGAAAAACTGTTTTTT. As protein: CASLQGAVEKLFF.

The sample holds a few counts of this clone. Other DNA sequences of this sample code for an identical CDR3. This chain links TRBV5-1 with TRBJ1-1, with a weak D call TRBD1 (6 bases). The V gene's germline CDR1 is SGHRS and CDR2 YFSETQ. This CDR3 has 14 residues. V lost 4 bases and J lost 1, with 11 bases in between. In nucleotides, the CDR3 is TGCGCCAGCAGCCCTGGACAGCCGAACACTGAAGCTTTCTTT. This encodes CASSPGQPNTEAFF. Based on the CDR3 plus reference TRBV5-1 and TRBJ1-1, the full variable domain is KAGVTQTPRYLIKTRGQQVTLSCSPISGHRSVSWYQQTPGQGLQFLFEYFSETQRNKGNFPGRFSGRQFSNSRSEMNVSTLELGDSALYLCASSPGQPNTEAFFGQGTRLTVV.

This chain joins TRBV11-2 and TRBJ2-1, with D perhaps TRBD1 (6 bases). V shed 6 bases and J shed 3 bases, with 9 bases lying between them. CDR1 is SGHAT and CDR2 is FQNNGV in the germline V gene. The CDR3 extends over 13 amino acids. CDR3 sequence (DNA): TGTGCCAGCAGATCGGACAGCTACAATGAGCAGTTCTTC. As protein: CASRSDSYNEQFF.

Comment on this clone: Mismatch with germline at one junction end may stem from a read error. This chain joins TRBV5-1 and TRBJ2-7, with 8 bases lining up with TRBD2. Germline CDR1 and CDR2: SGHRS and YFSETQ. The CDR3 has 15 residues. The CDR3 loop reads CASSSTGTSSSEQYF. The CDR3 DNA reads TGCGCCAGCAGCTCCACCGGGACTAGTTCCTCCGAGCAGTACTTC.

The rearrangement joins TRBV28 to TRBJ1-2; D is possibly TRBD1 (6 bases). The CDR3 is 13 residues long. V shed 7 bases and J shed 3 bases, with 12 bases lying between them. Per the germline V gene, CDR1 is MDHEN and CDR2 is SYDVKM. CDR3 loop: CASNVQGYYGYTF. CDR3 coding DNA: TGTGCCAGCAACGTACAGGGTTACTATGGCTACACCTTC.

The V gene is TRBV5-1, the J gene TRBJ2-1; D might be TRBD2 (5 bases). The germline V gene encodes CDR1 SGHRS and CDR2 YFSETQ. With 4 bases removed from V and 0 bases from J, the gap between germline ends came to 8 bases. The CDR3 covers 14 residues. CDR3 DNA sequence: TGCGCCAGCAGCACTAGTGACTCCTACAATGAGCAGTTCTTC. Residues: CASSTSDSYNEQFF.

This rearrangement joins TRBV19 to TRBJ2-1; TRBD1 is a possible D gene (6 bases). V was trimmed by 7 bases and J by 0 bases, leaving 13 bases between them. The CDR3 covers 15 residues. Germline CDR1 and CDR2: LNHDA and SQIVND (reference sequence). The CDR3 nucleotides are TGTGCCAGTAATCAGGGGCTTAACTCCTACAATGAGCAGTTCTTC. Protein product: CASNQGLNSYNEQFF.

The CDR3 here is CASSFGRGTQETQYF. The CDR3 DNA reads as TGTGCCAGCAGCTTTGGGCGGGGAACTCAAGAGACCCAGTACTTC. V usage is TRBV11-3 and J usage is TRBJ2-5, with a possible D match to TRBD2 (6 bases). The CDR3 is 15 amino acids. CDR1 is SGHNT and CDR2 is YENEEA in the germline V gene. V lost 3 bases and J lost 2, with 13 bases in between.

This sequence joins TRBV5-6 and TRBJ1-5; perhaps TRBD1 as D (5 bases). Germline V gene lookup returns CDR1 SGHDT and CDR2 YYEEEE. V was trimmed by 3 bases and J by 4 bases, leaving 20 bases between them. The CDR3 consists of 17 residues. The CDR3: CASSSLSQDRYNQPQHF. For the CDR3, the DNA is TGTGCCAGCAGCTCTTTATCCCAAGACAGATATAATCAGCCCCAGCATTTT.

The chain combines TRBV7-2 with TRBJ2-1; maybe TRBD2 (6 bases). This CDR3 contains 14 residues. The germline V gene has CDR1 SGHTA and CDR2 FQGNSA. Trimming shortened V by 5 bases and J by 13 bases, and 21 bases separated the two germline ends. CDR3: CASSPMISSVRQFF. The CDR3 DNA reads as TGTGCCAGCAGCCCCATGATATCTAGCGTACGCCAGTTCTTC. Supplemented by reference TRBV7-2 and TRBJ2-1, the full variable domain reads GAGVSQSPSNKVTEKGKDVELRCDPISGHTALYWYRQSLGQGLEFLIYFQGNSAPDKSGLPSDRFSAERTGGSVSTLTIQRTQQEDSAVYLCASSPMISSVRQFFGPGTRLTVL.

V usage is TRBV7-8 and J usage is TRBJ2-7, with 10 bases fitting TRBD1. The trim removed 2 bases at V and 1 base at J, leaving 14 bases unmatched. Germline values: CDR1 SGHVS, CDR2 FQNEAQ. The CDR3 is 19 residues long. The CDR3 region has the DNA TGTGCCAGCAGCTTACTACTGAACTACCGGGACAGGGGATCCTACGAGCAGTACTTC. It specifies CASSLLLNYRDRGSYEQYF. The complete variable domain, with remaining parts taken from reference TRBV7-8 and TRBJ2-7, reads GAGVSQSPRYKVAKRGQDVALRCDPISGHVSLFWYQQALGQGPEFLTYFQNEAQLDKSGLPSDRFFAERPEGSVSTLKIQRTQQEDSAVYLCASSLLLNYRDRGSYEQYFGPGTRLTVT.

This sequence joins TRBV5-1 and TRBJ2-5; 9 nucleotides line up with TRBD1. Germline V gene sequence: CDR1 SGHRS, CDR2 YFSETQ. V was pared by 5 bases and J by 5 bases, with 4 bases of the junction left unmatched. There are 13 residues in the CDR3. The CDR3 here is CASRTGGQETQYF. CDR3 nucleotide sequence: TGCGCCAGCAGGACAGGGGGTCAGGAGACCCAGTACTTC.

This clone was picked up one time. This rearrangement joins TRBV7-2 to TRBJ2-3; D perhaps matches TRBD2 (6 bases). Trimming cost V 0 bases and J 5 bases, with 12 bases left between them. Germline lookup yields CDR1 SGHTA and CDR2 FQGNSA. CDR3 size: 15 residues. The CDR3 loop is CASSLAGSFGDTQYF. CDR3 DNA sequence: TGTGCCAGCAGCTTAGCCGGGAGCTTTGGAGATACGCAGTATTTT.

DNA for the CDR3: TGTGCCAGCAGTTCAACTAGCGGACCTAGCACAGATACGCAGTATTTT. Protein product: CASSSTSGPSTDTQYF. This chain links TRBV27 with TRBJ2-3, with TRBD2 identical over 8 bases. Germline V CDR1 and CDR2: MNHEY, SMNVEV (reference sequence). CDR3 length: 16 residues. V was pared by 4 bases and J by 0 bases, with 6 bases of the junction left unmatched.

This chain links TRBV4-1 with TRBJ2-5; D not resolved. CDR1 is MGHRA and CDR2 is YSYEKL in the germline V gene. The CDR3 runs to 12 residues. Trimming took off 5 bases at V and 7 bases at J, with 11 bases between the two ends. The chain's CDR3 is CASSEPPGTQYF. CDR3 in DNA: TGCGCCAGCAGCGAACCACCCGGGACCCAGTACTTC.

The chain is built from TRBV5-1 and TRBJ1-1, with D perhaps TRBD1 (5 bases). CDR3 length equals 15 residues. V was trimmed by 0 bases and J by 5 bases, leaving 14 bases between them. CDR1 SGHRS and CDR2 YFSETQ come from the germline V gene. The CDR3 nucleotides read TGCGCCAGCAGCTTGGTGGGGGAGGTCGGGACTGAAGCTTTCTTT. It is translated as CASSLVGEVGTEAFF.

The chain couples TRBV7-9 to TRBJ1-1; 8 bases are a match to TRBD1. CDR1 and CDR2 (germline): SEHNR, FQNEAQ (reference sequence). The length of the CDR3 is 15 residues. Germline trimming cut 6 bases from V and 1 base from J; bases unmatched to any gene: 7. DNA of the CDR3: TGTGCCAGCAGGCCCACCGGGACAGGGAACACTGAAGCTTTCTTT. It codes for CASRPTGTGNTEAFF.

This clone was seen more than once but under ten times. The chain combines TRBV7-9 with TRBJ1-1; a possible D gene is TRBD1 (6 bases). The CDR3 totals 18 residues. V was shortened by 2 bases and J by 1 base, with 20 bases between the two germline ends. The germline CDR1 and CDR2 sequences are SEHNR and FQNEAQ (reference sequence). CDR3 in DNA: TGTGCCAGCAGCTTATACAGGGCGGCTCGCGTTGAGAACACTGAAGCTTTCTTT. As protein: CASSLYRAARVENTEAFF.

A single count supports this clone. The chain employs TRBV6-5 and TRBJ1-1; no clear D gene. Looked up from germline, CDR1 is MNHEY and CDR2 is SVGAGI. Trimming stripped 6 bases from V and 1 base from J, with 9 bases between. The CDR3 is 13 residues long. Here the CDR3 DNA reads TGTGCCAGCAGCCAAACAAGGAACACTGAAGCTTTCTTT. This gives the protein CASSQTRNTEAFF.

This chain links TRBV5-5 with TRBJ2-4; possibly TRBD2 for D (6 bases). Germline CDR1 reads SGHKS; CDR2 reads YYEKEE (reference sequence). V lost 3 bases and J lost 6, with 10 bases in between. The CDR3 runs to 13 residues. As DNA, the CDR3 is TGTGCCAGCAGCTCCTTGGGACTAAACATTCAGTACTTC. It encodes CASSSLGLNIQYF. The whole variable domain, filled in from reference TRBV5-5 and TRBJ2-4, reads DAGVTQSPTHLIKTRGQQVTLRCSPISGHKSVSWYQQVLGQGPQFIFQYYEKEERGRGNFPDRFSARQFPNYSSELNVNALLLGDSALYLCASSSLGLNIQYFGAGTRLSVL.